This TCR beta chain was found in a study of blood T cells in healthy people across ages. Combining a sample-barcoded 5' primer with a J-beta primer mix, a second PCR ran for about 7 to 11 cycles. TCRdb passed the 5' RACE reads through MiXCR, listing each CDR3 protein once. The repertoire consists of approximately 800,000 distinct CDR3 sequences, with approximately 25% occurring once and the leading ten covering under 4%. Staff drew around 10 milliliters of peripheral blood from each donor. CDR1 and CDR2 (germline): SEHNR, FQNEAQ (reference sequence). This CDR3 is built from 15 residues. V shed 2 bases and J shed 1 base, with 12 bases lying between them. The same sample was also used in a study of T cells of mothers and their children.

This clonotype was obtained from a boy aged 5-17 years in good health. Material: blood. This chain uses TRBV7-9 with TRBJ2-7, with D possibly TRBD2 on 5 matching bases. The CDR3 bases are TGTGCCAGCAGCTTATCGTTCGGGGAATCCTACGAGCAGTACTTC. Protein: CASSLSFGESYEQYF.